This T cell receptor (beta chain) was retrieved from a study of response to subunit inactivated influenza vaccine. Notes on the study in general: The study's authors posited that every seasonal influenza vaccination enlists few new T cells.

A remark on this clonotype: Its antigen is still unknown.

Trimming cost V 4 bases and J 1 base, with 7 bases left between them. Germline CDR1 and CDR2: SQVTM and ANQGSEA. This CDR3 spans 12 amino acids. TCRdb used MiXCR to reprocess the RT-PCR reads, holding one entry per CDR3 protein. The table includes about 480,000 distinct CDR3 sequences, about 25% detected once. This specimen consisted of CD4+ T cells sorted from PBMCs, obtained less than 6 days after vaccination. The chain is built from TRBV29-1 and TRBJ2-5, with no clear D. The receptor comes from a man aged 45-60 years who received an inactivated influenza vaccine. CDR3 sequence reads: CSVGSFQETQYF. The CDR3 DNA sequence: TGCAGCGTTGGCAGCTTCCAAGAGACCCAGTACTTC.